This T cell receptor (beta chain) was profiled in a study of blood T cells in healthy people across ages. Study-wide points: Comparison with aged donors showed that long-lived donors had more naive CD4+ cells and higher diversity.

Together with a sample-barcoded 5' primer, a J-beta primer mix was included in a second PCR lasting about 6 to 11 cycles. TCRdb processed the 5' RACE reads anew with MiXCR; each CDR3 protein has one entry. The table includes over 950,000 distinct CDR3 sequences, less than 45% detected once. The CDR3 extends over 12 amino acids. The germline V gene encodes CDR1 GTSNPN and CDR2 SVGIG (reference sequence). Trimming left V 4 bases short and J 4 bases short, with 10 bases between. With regard to this clonotype: Its antigen is still unknown.

Total RNA, at least 5.5 micrograms per sample, came from PBMCs. V and J are TRBV30 and TRBJ1-2; D is perhaps TRBD1 (5 bases). The sequence came from a man between 18 and 35 years old in good health. Specimen: blood. DNA of the CDR3: TGTGCCTGGATTCGAGGGGTCTATGGCTACACCTTC. This encodes CAWIRGVYGYTF. Full variable domain (missing parts from reference TRBV30 and TRBJ1-2): SQTIHQWPATLVQPVGSPLSLECTVEGTSNPNLYWYRQAAGRGLQLLFYSVGIGQISSEVPQNLSASRPQDRQFILSSKKLLLSDSGFYLCAWIRGVYGYTFGSGTRLTVV.